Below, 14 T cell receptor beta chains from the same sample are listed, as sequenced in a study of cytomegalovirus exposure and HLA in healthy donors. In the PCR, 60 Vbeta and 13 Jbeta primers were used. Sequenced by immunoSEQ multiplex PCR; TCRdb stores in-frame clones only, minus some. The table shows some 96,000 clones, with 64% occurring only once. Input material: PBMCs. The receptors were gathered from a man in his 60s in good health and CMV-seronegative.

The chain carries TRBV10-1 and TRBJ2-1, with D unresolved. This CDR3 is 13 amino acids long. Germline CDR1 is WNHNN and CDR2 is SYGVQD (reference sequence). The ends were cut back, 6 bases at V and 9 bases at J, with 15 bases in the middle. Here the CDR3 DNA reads TGCGCCAGCAGCGCCAACCGACTGGGTGAGCAGTTCTTC. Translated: CASSANRLGEQFF.

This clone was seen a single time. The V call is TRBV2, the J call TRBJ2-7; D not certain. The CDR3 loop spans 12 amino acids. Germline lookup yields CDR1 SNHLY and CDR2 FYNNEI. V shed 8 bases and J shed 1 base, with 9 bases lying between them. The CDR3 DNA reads TGTGCCAGCGTACGTCAGTCCTACGAGCAGTACTTC. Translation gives CASVRQSYEQYF.

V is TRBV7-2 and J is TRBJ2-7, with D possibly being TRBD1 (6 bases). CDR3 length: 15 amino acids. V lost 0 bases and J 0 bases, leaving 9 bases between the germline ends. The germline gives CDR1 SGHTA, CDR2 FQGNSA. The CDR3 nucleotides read TGTGCCAGCAGCTTAGCGGGGACAAGCTCCTACGAGCAGTACTTC. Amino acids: CASSLAGTSSYEQYF.

Here the CDR3 DNA reads TGCAGCGTTGAAAGGACAGGGGCGAACACCATATATTTT. Its protein is CSVERTGANTIYF. The J gene is TRBJ1-3, the V gene TRBV29-1, with TRBD1 matching 9 bases. The junction had 3 bases not matched to a gene; V was cut back by 2 bases and J by 7 bases. The germline gives CDR1 SQVTM, CDR2 ANQGSEA. The CDR3 runs to 13 residues. Drawing the rest from reference TRBV29-1 and TRBJ1-3, the complete variable domain is SAVISQKPSRDICQRGTSLTIQCQVDSQVTMMFWYRQQPGQSLTLIATANQGSEATYESGFVIDKFPISRPNLTFSTLTVSNMSPEDSSIYLCSVERTGANTIYFGEGSWLTVV.

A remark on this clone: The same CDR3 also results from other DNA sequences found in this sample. The CDR3 loop is CASQGRLAGVDTQYF. The CDR3 DNA sequence: TGTGCCAGTCAGGGGCGGCTGGCGGGAGTAGATACGCAGTATTTT. The chain links TRBV2 to TRBJ2-3; D might be TRBD2 (7 bases). Trimming removed 9 bases at V and 5 bases at J, with 21 bases between. Germline V gene lookup returns CDR1 SNHLY and CDR2 FYNNEI. CDR3 size: 15 residues.

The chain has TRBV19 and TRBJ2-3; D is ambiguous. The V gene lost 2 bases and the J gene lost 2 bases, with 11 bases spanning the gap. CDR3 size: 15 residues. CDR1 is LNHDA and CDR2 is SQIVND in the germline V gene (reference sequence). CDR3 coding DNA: TGTGCCAGTAGTATAAGCCTTATTAACACAGATACGCAGTATTTT. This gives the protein CASSISLINTDTQYF.

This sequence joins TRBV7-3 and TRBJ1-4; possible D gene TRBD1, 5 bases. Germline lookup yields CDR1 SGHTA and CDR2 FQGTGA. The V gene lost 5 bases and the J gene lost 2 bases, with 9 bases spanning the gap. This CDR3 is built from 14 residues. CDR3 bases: TGTGCCAGCAGCCCAGGGCCGACTAATGAAAAACTGTTTTTT. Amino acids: CASSPGPTNEKLFF.

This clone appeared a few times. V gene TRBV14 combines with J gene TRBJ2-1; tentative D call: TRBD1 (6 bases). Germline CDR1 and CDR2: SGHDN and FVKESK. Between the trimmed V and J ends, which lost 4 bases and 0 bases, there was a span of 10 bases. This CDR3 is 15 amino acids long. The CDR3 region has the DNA TGTGCCAGCAGCCTCGGGACACCCTCCTACAATGAGCAGTTCTTC. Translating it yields CASSLGTPSYNEQFF.

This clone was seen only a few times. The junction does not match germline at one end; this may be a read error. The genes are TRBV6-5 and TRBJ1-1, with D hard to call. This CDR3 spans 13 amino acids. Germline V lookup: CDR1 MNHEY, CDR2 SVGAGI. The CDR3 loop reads CASSDSQNTEAFF. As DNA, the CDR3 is TGTGCCAGCAGTGACTCACAGAACACTGAAGCTTTCTTT.

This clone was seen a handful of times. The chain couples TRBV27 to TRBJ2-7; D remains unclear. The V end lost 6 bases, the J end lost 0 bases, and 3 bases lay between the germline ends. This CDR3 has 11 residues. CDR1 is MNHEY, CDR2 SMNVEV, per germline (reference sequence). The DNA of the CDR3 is TGTGCCAGCAGCAGCTCCTACGAGCAGTACTTC. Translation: CASSSSYEQYF.

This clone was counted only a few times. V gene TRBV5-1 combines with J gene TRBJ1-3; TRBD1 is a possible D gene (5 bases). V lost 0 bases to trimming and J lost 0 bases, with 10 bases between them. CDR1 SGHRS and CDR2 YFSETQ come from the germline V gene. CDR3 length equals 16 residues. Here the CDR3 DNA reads TGCGCCAGCAGCTTGGCCTTCGACAGCTCTGGAAACACCATATATTTT. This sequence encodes CASSLAFDSSGNTIYF.

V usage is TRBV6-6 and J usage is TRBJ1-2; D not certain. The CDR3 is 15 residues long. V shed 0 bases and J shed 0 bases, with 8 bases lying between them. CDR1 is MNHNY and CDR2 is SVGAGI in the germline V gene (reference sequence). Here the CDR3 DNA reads TGTGCCAGCAGTTACTCTGGCGGGGCTAACTATGGCTACACCTTC. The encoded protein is CASSYSGGANYGYTF.

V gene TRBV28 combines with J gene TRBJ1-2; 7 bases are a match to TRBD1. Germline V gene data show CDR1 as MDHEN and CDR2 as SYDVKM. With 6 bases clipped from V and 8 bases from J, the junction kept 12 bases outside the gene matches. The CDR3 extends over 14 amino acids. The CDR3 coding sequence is TGTGCCAGCAGCGCCCCGGCTCAGGGGGGAGGCTACACCTTC. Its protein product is CASSAPAQGGGYTF.

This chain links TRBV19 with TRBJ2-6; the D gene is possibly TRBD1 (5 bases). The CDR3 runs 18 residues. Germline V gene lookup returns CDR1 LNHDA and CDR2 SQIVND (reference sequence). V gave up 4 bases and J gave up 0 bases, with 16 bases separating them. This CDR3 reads CASSRAGMGSSGANVLTF. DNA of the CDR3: TGTGCCAGTAGTAGGGCAGGGATGGGAAGCTCTGGGGCCAACGTCCTGACTTTC.